This TCR beta chain was recorded in a study of graft-versus-host responses after intestinal transplantation. Across the whole study: Recipients obtained multivisceral, liver-intestinal, or isolated intestinal transplants.

In the case of this clone: Its matching antigen is unknown.

Trimming took 0 bases from V and 5 from J; bases not matched to a gene: 4. The germline V gene has CDR1 SGHDT and CDR2 YYEEEE. This CDR3 has 15 residues. Broader study findings: Some patients had graft-donor T cell macrochimerism. In their allografts, the ratios of graft-versus-host to host-versus-graft T cell clones were high. Researchers found GvH clones in recipient marrow, and some showed up first in ileum or blood.

Using immunoSEQ multiplex PCR, the repertoire was profiled, and TCRdb retains in-frame clones only, with some absent. The sample has fewer than 110,000 clones; 90% to 95% are singletons. J is TRBJ1-1 and V is TRBV5-6; 10 positions match TRBD1. The receptor was isolated from a human donor who received an intestinal transplant. Sample: unstimulated CD8+ T cells sorted from spleen or lymph node cells, taken before intestinal transplant. The CDR3 region has the DNA TGTGCCAGCAGCTTGGGACAGGGGGCATTAACTGAAGCTTTCTTT. Amino acid sequence: CASSLGQGALTEAFF.